The 5 T cell receptor beta chains presented below share a single source sample, sequenced in a study of blood T cell repertoires in COVID-19. Produced via immunoSEQ multiplex PCR; TCRdb's table is partial and in-frame only. The repertoire includes 220,000 or so clones, 65% to 85% of them detected once, and roughly 6.2% sits in the top ten. The sequenced sample consisted of PBMCs or T cells enriched from blood (not recorded which). The receptors were gathered from a middle-aged woman who had recovered from COVID-19.

This clone has only one observation. The V call is TRBV6-2 or TRBV6-3, the J call TRBJ1-5, with a possible D match to TRBD1 (5 bases). This CDR3 spans 12 amino acids. The V end lost 5 bases, the J end lost 6 bases, and 8 bases lay between the germline ends. Germline V lookup: CDR1 MNHEY, CDR2 SVGEGT. CDR3 bases: TGTGCCAGCAGTCGGGACTTTCAGCCCCAGCATTTT. Translation gives CASSRDFQPQHF.

The V call is TRBV18, the J call TRBJ1-2; 8 bases fit TRBD1. The ends lost 3 bases at V and 2 bases at J; junction bases unmatched: 5. Germline V CDR1 and CDR2: KGHSH, LQKENI. CDR3 length: 15 residues. This chain's CDR3 is CASSPGQGKNYGYTF. The CDR3 DNA is TGTGCCAGCTCACCCGGACAGGGAAAAAACTATGGCTACACCTTC.

The chain joins TRBV20-1 to TRBJ2-7; 9 positions agree with TRBD1. The CDR3 contains 13 residues. Trimming took 3 bases from V and 4 from J; bases not matched to a gene: 4. Germline CDR1 and CDR2: DFQATT and SNEGSKA (reference sequence). CDR3 sequence reads: CSASLQGAYEQYF. CDR3 nucleotides: TGCAGTGCTAGTTTACAGGGGGCGTACGAGCAGTACTTC.

The CDR3 DNA sequence: TGTGCCAGCTCGAGACAGGGAACAGGGATGAACACTGAAGCTTTCTTT. It codes for CASSRQGTGMNTEAFF. V and J are TRBV18 and TRBJ1-1, with 7 bases matching TRBD1. V lost 6 bases, J lost 0 bases, and 10 bases stayed unmatched. Germline V gives CDR1 KGHSH, CDR2 LQKENI. This CDR3 has 16 amino acids.

The gene calls are TRBV6-9 and TRBJ2-7; 10 bases fit TRBD2. The CDR3 covers 16 residues. Germline CDR1 and CDR2: MNHGY and SVAAGI. V shed 3 bases and J 0 bases; nucleotides not matched to a gene: 5. The CDR3 bases are TGTGCCAGCAGTTACTTAAGGACTAGCGGCTCCTACGAGCAGTACTTC. Its translation: CASSYLRTSGSYEQYF.